The 20 T cell receptor beta chains listed next were all sequenced from one sample in a study of blood T cell repertoires in COVID-19. Using immunoSEQ multiplex PCR, the repertoire was profiled, and TCRdb retains in-frame clones only, with some absent. The sample shows about 92,000 clones, around 85% of them seen only once. The sequenced sample consisted of peripheral blood. Receptors were obtained from a woman between 55 and 75 years old with COVID-19, enrolled during active disease.

The chain combines TRBV19 with TRBJ2-3; the D gene is possibly TRBD1 (6 bases). Germline values: CDR1 LNHDA, CDR2 SQIVND (reference sequence). The CDR3 totals 15 residues. Trimming stripped 1 base from V and 3 bases from J, with 11 bases between. Here the CDR3 reads CASSIGGRGTDTQYF. CDR3 sequence (DNA): TGTGCCAGTAGTATAGGGGGGCGTGGGACAGATACGCAGTATTTT.

The chain uses TRBV7-8 and TRBJ2-5, with a weak D call TRBD1 (6 bases). The CDR3 contains 14 residues. V was cut by 6 bases and J by 1 base, with 12 bases left in between. In germline, CDR1 is SGHVS, CDR2 FQNEAQ. CDR3 coding DNA: TGTGCCAGCAGTCGCACAGGGTCCCAAGAGACCCAGTACTTC. It encodes CASSRTGSQETQYF.

The J gene is TRBJ1-1, the V gene TRBV5-1; tentatively, D is TRBD1 (5 bases). This CDR3 spans 13 amino acids. V was clipped by 4 bases and J by 4 bases, with 11 bases between them. The germline CDR1 and CDR2 sequences are SGHRS and YFSETQ. This CDR3 reads CASSQGLGTEAFF. The CDR3 nucleotides are TGCGCCAGCAGCCAGGGTCTGGGCACTGAAGCTTTCTTT.

The chain carries TRBV15 and TRBJ1-2; tentative D call: TRBD1 (5 bases). V was trimmed by 3 bases and J by 2 bases, leaving 16 bases between them. The germline gives CDR1 LNHNV, CDR2 YYDKDF (reference sequence). The CDR3 extends over 16 amino acids. The CDR3 DNA is TGTGCCACCAGCAGTAGGAGGGGCCTCCTAAACTATGGCTACACCTTC. Translating gives CATSSRRGLLNYGYTF.

The chain joins TRBV3-1 (or the pseudogene TRBV3-2) to TRBJ1-2, with D tentatively TRBD1 (5 bases). The CDR3 covers 14 residues. V lost 0 bases and J lost 4, with 9 bases in between. The germline V gene has CDR1 LGHDT and CDR2 YNNKEL (reference sequence). CDR3 loop: CASSQDETVYGYTF. The CDR3 DNA sequence: TGTGCCAGCAGCCAAGACGAGACAGTCTATGGCTACACCTTC.

This clone has just a few counts. V is TRBV4-2 and J is TRBJ1-5; TRBD1 agrees at 10 bases. This CDR3 is built from 15 residues. CDR1 and CDR2 (germline): LGHNA, YNFKEQ. V was pared by 2 bases and J by 5 bases, with 3 bases of the junction left unmatched. The CDR3 region is CASSQRGTGDQPQHF. The CDR3 DNA reads TGTGCCAGCAGCCAAAGGGGGACAGGGGATCAGCCCCAGCATTTT.

This clone was detected once. The rearrangement joins TRBV2 to TRBJ1-5; D unclear. The CDR3 runs 14 residues. Trimming removed 1 base from V and 0 bases from J, with 4 bases in between. The germline V gene encodes CDR1 SNHLY and CDR2 FYNNEI. DNA for the CDR3: TGTGCCAGCAGTGAAGACGGTAGCAATCAGCCCCAGCATTTT. Translation: CASSEDGSNQPQHF.

This clone was observed once. The J gene is TRBJ1-4, the V gene TRBV19; TRBD1 matches at 7 bases. The junction had 9 bases not matched to a gene; V was cut back by 2 bases and J by 12 bases. Germline V gives CDR1 LNHDA, CDR2 SQIVND (reference sequence). The CDR3 consists of 14 residues. CDR3 coding DNA: TGTGCCAGTAGTATAATTAACAGGGGATTTCAACTGTTTTTT. It is translated as CASSIINRGFQLFF.

The chain combines TRBV28 with TRBJ2-7; 8 positions match TRBD1. After removal of 6 bases from V and 4 bases from J, the junction contained 11 bases not matched to a gene. The CDR3 sequence is 15 residues long. CDR1 and CDR2 from the germline V gene are MDHEN and SYDVKM. In DNA form, the CDR3 reads TGTGCCAGCAGGACCGCGGAGGACAGGGTATACGAGCAGTACTTC. The encoded protein is CASRTAEDRVYEQYF.

The CDR3 loop reads CASSSGGTLMNEQFF. In DNA form, the CDR3 reads TGTGCCAGCAGCTCCGGGGGGACGTTAATGAATGAGCAGTTCTTC. The chain is built from TRBV7-6 and TRBJ2-1, with 7 bases that match TRBD2. This CDR3 is 15 amino acids long. Germline V gene lookup returns CDR1 SGHVS and CDR2 FNYEAQ. The ends lost 4 bases at V and 7 bases at J; junction bases unmatched: 10. Drawing the rest from reference TRBV7-6 and TRBJ2-1, the complete variable domain is GAGVSQSPRYKVTKRGQDVALRCDPISGHVSLYWYRQALGQGPEFLTYFNYEAQQDKSGLPNDRFSAERPEGSISTLTIQRTEQRDSAMYRCASSSGGTLMNEQFFGPGTRLTVL.

This clone was observed a single time. The CDR3 spells CASAKEAAGELFF. The DNA of the CDR3 is TGTGCCAGCGCAAAGGAGGCGGCGGGGGAGCTGTTTTTT. This chain joins TRBV13 and TRBJ2-2, with D possibly being TRBD2 (5 bases). This CDR3 has 13 amino acids. Germline V gene lookup returns CDR1 PRHDT and CDR2 FYEKMQ (reference sequence). The V gene lost 8 bases and the J gene lost 8 bases, with 15 bases spanning the gap.

The V gene is TRBV20-1, the J gene TRBJ2-1, with 8 bases lining up with TRBD2. The J segment lost 6 bases and the V segment lost 3 bases, leaving 7 bases of the junction unmatched. Per the germline V gene, CDR1 is DFQATT and CDR2 is SNEGSKA (reference sequence). The CDR3 is made up of 14 amino acids. CDR3 in amino acids: CSASLLRGVNEQFF. The CDR3 nucleotides read TGCAGTGCTAGTCTTTTGCGGGGGGTCAATGAGCAGTTCTTC.

The V call is TRBV13, the J call TRBJ1-5; TRBD1 might be the D (5 bases). The CDR3 is 16 residues long. Looked up from germline, CDR1 is PRHDT and CDR2 is FYEKMQ (reference sequence). V lost 0 bases, J lost 7 bases, and 16 bases lay in between. CDR3 amino acids: CASSLGGGKGSQPQHF. As DNA, the CDR3 is TGTGCCAGCAGCTTAGGGGGAGGAAAGGGGAGCCAGCCCCAGCATTTT.

The CDR3 DNA sequence: TGTGCCAGTATGGAGACCGGGACAGGGTCAGAGACCCAGTACTTC. Translation gives CASMETGTGSETQYF. The chain employs TRBV19 and TRBJ2-5; TRBD1 aligns across 9 bases. The CDR3 is 15 amino acids. Germline V gene sequence: CDR1 LNHDA, CDR2 SQIVND (reference sequence). V lost 7 bases to trimming and J lost 4 bases; unmatched junction nucleotides: 10.

The CDR3 region is CASSSTGDSPLHF. The CDR3 DNA is TGTGCCAGCAGCTCCACAGGGGATTCACCCCTCCACTTT. V usage is TRBV5-5 and J usage is TRBJ1-6; TRBD1 matches 7 bases. Germline V gene lookup returns CDR1 SGHKS and CDR2 YYEKEE (reference sequence). The CDR3 is 13 residues long. With V trimmed by 3 bases and J by 8 bases, 2 bases remained unmatched.

The chain recombines TRBV2 with TRBJ2-7; possibly TRBD1 for D (5 bases). CDR3 length equals 12 residues. Germline V gene data show CDR1 as SNHLY and CDR2 as FYNNEI. V was cut by 7 bases and J by 3 bases, with 10 bases left in between. The chain's CDR3 is CASNGQGYEQYF. DNA for the CDR3: TGTGCCAGCAATGGGCAGGGCTACGAGCAGTACTTC.

This CDR3 reads CASSQEPVEGGYTF. The DNA for the CDR3 is TGTGCCAGCAGCCAAGAGCCTGTGGAGGGAGGCTACACCTTC. The rearrangement links TRBV4-2 to TRBJ1-2; D gene unclear. The V end was cut by 0 bases, the J end by 8 bases, with 13 bases between. Germline V gene data show CDR1 as LGHNA and CDR2 as YNFKEQ. The CDR3 has 14 amino acids.

V gene TRBV6-6 combines with J gene TRBJ2-7, with a weak D call TRBD1 (8 bases). CDR3 length equals 13 residues. CDR1 is MNHNY, CDR2 SVGAGI, per germline (reference sequence). V shed 6 bases and J shed 4 bases, with 13 bases lying between them. The CDR3 protein is CASSDRGGYEQYF. Here the CDR3 DNA reads TGTGCCAGCAGCGACAGGGGAGGGTACGAGCAGTACTTC.

The chain carries TRBV20-1 and TRBJ1-1; TRBD1 matches 12 bases. In germline, CDR1 is DFQATT, CDR2 SNEGSKA (reference sequence). Trimming removed 3 bases from V and 11 bases from J; junction bases left unmatched: 10. CDR3 size: 14 residues. In DNA, the CDR3 is TGCAGTGCTAGTTACACCGGGACAGGGGGCCGGGCTTTCTTT. It encodes CSASYTGTGGRAFF.

This chain uses TRBV5-1 with TRBJ2-1; TRBD2 matches 11 bases. With 4 bases clipped from V and 6 bases from J, the junction kept 6 bases outside the gene matches. Germline assignment: CDR1 SGHRS and CDR2 YFSETQ. The CDR3 has 15 residues. Written as DNA, the CDR3 is TGCGCCAGCAGCATAGGACTAGCGGGTCTCAATGAGCAGTTCTTC. It yields the protein CASSIGLAGLNEQFF.